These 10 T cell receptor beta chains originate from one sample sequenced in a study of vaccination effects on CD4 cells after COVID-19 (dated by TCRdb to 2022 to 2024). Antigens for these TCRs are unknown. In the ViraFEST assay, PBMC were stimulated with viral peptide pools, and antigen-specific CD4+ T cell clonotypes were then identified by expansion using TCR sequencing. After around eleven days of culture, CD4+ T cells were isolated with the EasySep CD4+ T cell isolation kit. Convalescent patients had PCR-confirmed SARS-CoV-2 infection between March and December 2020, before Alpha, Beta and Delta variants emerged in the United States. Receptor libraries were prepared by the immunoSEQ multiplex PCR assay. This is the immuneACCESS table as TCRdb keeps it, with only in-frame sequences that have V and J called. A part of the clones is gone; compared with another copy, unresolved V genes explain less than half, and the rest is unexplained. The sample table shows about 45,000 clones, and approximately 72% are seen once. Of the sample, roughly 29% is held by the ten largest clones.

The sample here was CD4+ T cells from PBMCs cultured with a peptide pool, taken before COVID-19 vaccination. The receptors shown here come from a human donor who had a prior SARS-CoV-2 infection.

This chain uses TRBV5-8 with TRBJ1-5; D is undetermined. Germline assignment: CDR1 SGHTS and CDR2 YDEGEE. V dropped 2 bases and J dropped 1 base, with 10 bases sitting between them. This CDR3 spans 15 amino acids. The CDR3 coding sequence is TGTGCCAGCAGCTTACGAGTGGGAAGCAATCAGCCCCAGCATTTT. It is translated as CASSLRVGSNQPQHF. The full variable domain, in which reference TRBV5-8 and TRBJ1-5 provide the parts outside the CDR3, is EAGVTQSPTHLIKTRGQQATLRCSPISGHTSVYWYQQALGLGLQFLLWYDEGEERNRGNFPPRFSGRQFPNYSSELNVNALELEDSALYLCASSLRVGSNQPQHFGDGTRLSIL.

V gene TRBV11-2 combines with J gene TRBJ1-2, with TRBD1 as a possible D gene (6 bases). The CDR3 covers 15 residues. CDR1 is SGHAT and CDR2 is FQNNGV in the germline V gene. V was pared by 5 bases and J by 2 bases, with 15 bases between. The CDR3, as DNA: TGTGCCAGCAGCGCCGCCTTCACAGGGAACTATGGCTACACCTTC. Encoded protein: CASSAAFTGNYGYTF.

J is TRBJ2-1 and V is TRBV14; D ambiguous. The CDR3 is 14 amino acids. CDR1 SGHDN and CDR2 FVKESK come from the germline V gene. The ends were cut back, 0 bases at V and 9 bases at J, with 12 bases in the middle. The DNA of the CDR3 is TGTGCCAGCAGCCAAGATTGGGTAGCCGGTGAGCAGTTCTTC. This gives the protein CASSQDWVAGEQFF.

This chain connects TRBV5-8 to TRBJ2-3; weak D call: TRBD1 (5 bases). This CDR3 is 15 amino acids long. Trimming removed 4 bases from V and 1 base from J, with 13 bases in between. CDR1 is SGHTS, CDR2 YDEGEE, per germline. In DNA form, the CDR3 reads TGTGCCAGCAGCCTTGACAGTTCGGGCACAGATACGCAGTATTTT. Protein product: CASSLDSSGTDTQYF.

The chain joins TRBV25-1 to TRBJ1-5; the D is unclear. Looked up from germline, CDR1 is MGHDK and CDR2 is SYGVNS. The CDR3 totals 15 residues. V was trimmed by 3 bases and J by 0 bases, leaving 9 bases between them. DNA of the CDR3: TGTGCCAGCAGTGAGTCGACGTTTAGCAATCAGCCCCAGCATTTT. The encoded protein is CASSESTFSNQPQHF.

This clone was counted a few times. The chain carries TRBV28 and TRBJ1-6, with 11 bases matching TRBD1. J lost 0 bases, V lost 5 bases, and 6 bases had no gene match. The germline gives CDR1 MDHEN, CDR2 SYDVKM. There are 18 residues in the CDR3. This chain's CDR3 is CASSRTGGFSSYNSPLHF. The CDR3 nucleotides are TGTGCCAGCAGTAGGACAGGGGGCTTTAGCTCCTATAATTCACCCCTCCACTTT.

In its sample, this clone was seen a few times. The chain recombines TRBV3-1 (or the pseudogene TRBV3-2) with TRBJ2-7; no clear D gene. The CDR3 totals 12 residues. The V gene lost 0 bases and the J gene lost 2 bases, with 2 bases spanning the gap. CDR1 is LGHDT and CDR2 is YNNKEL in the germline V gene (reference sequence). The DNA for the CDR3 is TGTGCCAGCAGCCAAGACACCTACGAGCAGTACTTC. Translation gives CASSQDTYEQYF.

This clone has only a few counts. The CDR3 here is CASSLYGTAADQPQHF. In nucleotides, the CDR3 is TGTGCCAGCTCCCTTTACGGGACTGCCGCTGATCAGCCCCAGCATTTT. The V and J genes are TRBV18 and TRBJ1-5; D is possibly TRBD1 (5 bases). Deletions cut 6 bases from V and 5 bases from J, with 20 bases between. The CDR3 is made up of 16 amino acids. Per the germline V gene, CDR1 is KGHSH and CDR2 is LQKENI.

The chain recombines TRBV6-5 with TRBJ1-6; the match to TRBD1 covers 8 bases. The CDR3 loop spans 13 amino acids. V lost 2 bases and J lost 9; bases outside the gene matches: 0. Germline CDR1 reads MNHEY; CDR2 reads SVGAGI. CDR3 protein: CASSYGQGSPLHF. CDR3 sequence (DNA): TGTGCCAGCAGTTACGGACAGGGTTCACCCCTCCACTTT.

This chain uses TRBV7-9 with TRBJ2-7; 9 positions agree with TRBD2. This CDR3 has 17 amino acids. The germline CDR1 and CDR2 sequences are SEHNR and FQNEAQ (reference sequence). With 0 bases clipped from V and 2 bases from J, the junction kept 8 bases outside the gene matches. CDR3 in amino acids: CASSLARGGRGTYEQYF. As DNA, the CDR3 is TGTGCCAGCAGCTTAGCCCGGGGCGGGAGGGGAACCTACGAGCAGTACTTC.